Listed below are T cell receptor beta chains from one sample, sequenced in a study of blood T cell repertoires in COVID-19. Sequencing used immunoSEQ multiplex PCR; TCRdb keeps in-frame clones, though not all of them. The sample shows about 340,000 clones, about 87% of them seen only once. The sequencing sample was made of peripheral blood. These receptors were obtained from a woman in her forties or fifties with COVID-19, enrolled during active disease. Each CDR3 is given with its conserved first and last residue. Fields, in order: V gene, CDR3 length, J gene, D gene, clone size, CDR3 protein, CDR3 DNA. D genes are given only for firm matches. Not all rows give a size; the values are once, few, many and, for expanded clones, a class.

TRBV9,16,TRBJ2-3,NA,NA,CASSAPVARATDTQYF,TGTGCCAGCAGCGCGCCGGTAGCCCGAGCCACAGATACGCAGTATTTT
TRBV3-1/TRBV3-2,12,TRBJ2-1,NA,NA,CASSLSVNEQFF,TGTGCCAGCAGCCTAAGCGTCAATGAGCAGTTCTTC
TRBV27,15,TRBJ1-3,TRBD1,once,CASSPQGAPGNTIYF,TGTGCCAGCAGTCCCCAGGGGGCTCCTGGAAACACCATATATTTT
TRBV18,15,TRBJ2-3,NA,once,CASSPQGPSTDTQYF,TGTGCCAGCTCACCCCAGGGGCCTAGCACAGATACGCAGTATTTT
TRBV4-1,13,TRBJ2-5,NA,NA,CASSPPTEETQYF,TGCGCCAGCAGCCCTCCCACAGAAGAGACCCAGTACTTC
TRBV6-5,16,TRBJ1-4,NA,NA,CASSYWYGSTNEKLFF,TGTGCCAGCAGTTACTGGTATGGCTCAACTAATGAAAAACTGTTTTTT
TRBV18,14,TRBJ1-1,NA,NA,CASSPPISNTEAFF,TGTGCCAGCTCACCACCTATATCGAACACTGAAGCTTTCTTT
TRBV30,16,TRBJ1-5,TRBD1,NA,CAWRRGQGVSNQPQHF,TGTGCCTGGAGGCGGGGACAGGGAGTTAGCAATCAGCCCCAGCATTTT
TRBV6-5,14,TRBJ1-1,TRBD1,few,CASIWDRGQSEAFF,TGTGCCAGCATCTGGGACAGGGGGCAATCTGAAGCTTTCTTT
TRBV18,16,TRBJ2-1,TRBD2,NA,CASSPLLAGGDNEQFF,TGTGCCAGCTCACCCCTACTAGCGGGAGGGGACAATGAGCAGTTCTTC
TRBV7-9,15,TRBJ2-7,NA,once,CASSSHAGRYYEQYF,TGTGCCAGCAGCTCTCACGCGGGACGGTACTACGAGCAGTACTTC
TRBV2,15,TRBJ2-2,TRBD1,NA,CASSELGQGAGELFF,TGTGCCAGCAGTGAATTGGGACAGGGGGCCGGGGAGCTGTTTTTT
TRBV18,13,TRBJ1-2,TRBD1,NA,CASSRTGPYGYTF,TGTGCCAGCTCGCGGACAGGGCCTTATGGCTACACCTTC
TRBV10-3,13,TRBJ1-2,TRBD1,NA,CAISPTGGDGYTF,TGTGCCATCAGCCCGACAGGGGGCGATGGCTACACCTTC
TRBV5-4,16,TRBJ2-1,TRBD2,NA,CASSFGGGSSYNEQFF,TGTGCCAGCAGCTTCGGAGGCGGGAGCTCCTACAATGAGCAGTTCTTC